The clone carrying this TCR beta chain was observed a handful of times. Antigen: not known. The sample originates from a study of T-cell reconstitution after alpha-beta-depleted transplantation in children. General observations from the study: Expanded graft clones numbering several hundred reportedly gave rise to alpha-beta T cells about two months after transplant. One year post-transplant, T-cell counts and diversity were largely derived from T cells produced anew.

The library targeted TCRbeta and was prepared with unique molecular identifiers. TCRdb itself ran the PCR reads through MiXCR, one entry per CDR3 protein. Seen here are hundreds of thousands of distinct CDR3 sequences, under 15% observed once, and the top ten hold around 2%. This CDR3 has 16 amino acids. V lost 5 bases and J lost 3, with 20 bases in between. CDR1 is ENHRY, CDR2 SYGVKD, per germline. This chain uses TRBV10-3 with TRBJ2-7; perhaps TRBD2 as D (8 bases). This specimen was PBMCs, mostly from graft donor cells, taken 360 days after TCRalphabeta/CD19-depleted stem cell transplant. This sequence was found in a male patient aged 5 to 17 who had a stem cell transplant for acute myeloid leukemia, so the T cells may come from the graft donor. The CDR3 sequence: CAISQTKRGTDYEQYF. Written as DNA, the CDR3 is TGTGCCATCAGTCAAACCAAGCGGGGGACAGACTACGAGCAGTACTTC.